The source of this T cell receptor beta chain is a study of T cell responses to AZD1222 COVID-19 vaccine. Whole-study results and caveats: Clonal diversity may have been underestimated, and the donors were mostly white British, with more females than males.

Germline lookup yields CDR1 MNHEY and CDR2 SMNVEV (reference sequence). The CDR3 covers 17 residues. V shed 9 bases and J 6 bases; nucleotides not matched to a gene: 21. Libraries were prepared by immunoSEQ multiplex PCR; TCRdb keeps only in-frame clonotypes and omits some of them. This table holds around 150,000 clones, about 90% found once. Worth noting for this clone: Its antigen is unknown.

The sample consisted of peripheral blood, taken on day 0 of AZD1222 vaccination. The chain is built from TRBV27 and TRBJ2-7, with 9 bases identical to TRBD1. The origin of this receptor is an adult in good health. The CDR3 DNA reads TGTGCCAGGAGGGACAGGGCCTTGTGGGAATGGGCACGCGAGCAGTACTTC. The encoded protein is CARRDRALWEWAREQYF.